This T cell receptor (beta chain) was observed in a study of neurological immune-mediated disorders. It was by 5'RACE with 10-nucleotide random UMIs that the cDNA was made. From the 5' RACE reads, TCRdb called clonotypes with MiXCR, one entry per CDR3 protein. This repertoire shows fewer than 90,000 distinct CDR3 sequences, under 13% found once; its top ten account for about 2%. This clonotype was seen many times. The antigen is undetermined. General observations from the study: Healthy controls had more TCR clonal expansion than multiple sclerosis, which showed the least, whereas HTLV-1-associated myelopathy showed the most.

Germline loops: CDR1 SEHNR, CDR2 FQNEAQ (reference sequence). This CDR3 contains 17 residues. V was cut by 3 bases and J by 6 bases, with 20 bases left in between. Source material was 2 million unsorted PBMCs, stored at -80 °C in RNAlater. Sequencing was done on a sample of PBMCs. The receptor's source is a man aged 35-49 years in good health. The chain recombines TRBV7-9 with TRBJ2-2, with D tentatively TRBD1 or TRBD2 (6 bases each). CDR3: CASSFRGFGGRAGELFF. The CDR3 DNA sequence: TGTGCCAGCAGCTTTCGGGGGTTCGGGGGCCGCGCCGGGGAGCTGTTTTTT.